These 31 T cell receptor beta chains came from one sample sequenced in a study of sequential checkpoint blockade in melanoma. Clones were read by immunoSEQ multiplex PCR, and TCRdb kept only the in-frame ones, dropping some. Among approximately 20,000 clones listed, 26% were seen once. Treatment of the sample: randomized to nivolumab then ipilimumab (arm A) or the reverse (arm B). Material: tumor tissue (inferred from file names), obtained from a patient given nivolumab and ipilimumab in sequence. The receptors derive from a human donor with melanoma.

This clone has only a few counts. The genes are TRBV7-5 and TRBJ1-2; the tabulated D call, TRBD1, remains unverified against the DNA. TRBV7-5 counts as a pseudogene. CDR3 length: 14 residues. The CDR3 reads CASSTRQGARGYTF. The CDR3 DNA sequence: TGTGCCAGCAGCACAAGACAGGGGGCGAGGGGCTACACCTTC.

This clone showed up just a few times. The CDR3 bases are TGTGCCAGCCCGAGGGGGCGGTCGGTTACTGAAGCTTTCTTT. It specifies CASPRGRSVTEAFF. The chain is built from TRBV28 and TRBJ1-1; TRBD1 agrees at 7 bases. The V segment lost 8 bases and the J segment 5 bases; nucleotides outside the gene matches: 11. Germline CDR1 is MDHEN and CDR2 is SYDVKM. The CDR3 extends over 14 amino acids.

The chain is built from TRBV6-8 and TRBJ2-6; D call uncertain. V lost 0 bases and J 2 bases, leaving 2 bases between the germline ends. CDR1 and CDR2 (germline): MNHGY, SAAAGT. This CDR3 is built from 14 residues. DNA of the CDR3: TGTGCCAGCAGTTACTCCACTGGGGCCAACGTCCTGACTTTC. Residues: CASSYSTGANVLTF.

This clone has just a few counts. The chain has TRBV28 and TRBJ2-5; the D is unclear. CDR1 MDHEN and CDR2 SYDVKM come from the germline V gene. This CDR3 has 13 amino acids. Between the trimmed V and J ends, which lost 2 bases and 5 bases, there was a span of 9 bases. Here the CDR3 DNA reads TGTGCCAGCAGTTTAAGCCCTCAGGAGACCCAGTACTTC. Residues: CASSLSPQETQYF.

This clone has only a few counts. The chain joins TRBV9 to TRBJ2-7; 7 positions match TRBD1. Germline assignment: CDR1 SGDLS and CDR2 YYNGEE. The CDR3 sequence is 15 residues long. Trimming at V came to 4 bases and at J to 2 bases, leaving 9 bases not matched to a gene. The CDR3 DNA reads TGTGCCAGCAGCTTCCCTCTAGGGGGCACCTACGAGCAGTACTTC. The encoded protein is CASSFPLGGTYEQYF. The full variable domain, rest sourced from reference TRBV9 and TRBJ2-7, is DSGVTQTPKHLITATGQRVTLRCSPRSGDLSVYWYQQSLDQGLQFLIQYYNGEERAKGNILERFSAQQFPDLHSELNLSSLELGDSALYFCASSFPLGGTYEQYFGPGTRLTVT.

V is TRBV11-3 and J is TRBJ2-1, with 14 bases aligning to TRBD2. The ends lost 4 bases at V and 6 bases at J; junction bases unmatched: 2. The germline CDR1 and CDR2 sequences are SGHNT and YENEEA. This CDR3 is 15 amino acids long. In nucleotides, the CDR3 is TGTGCCAGCAGCTACGGACTAGCGGGGGGCAATGAGCAGTTCTTC. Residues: CASSYGLAGGNEQFF.

The CDR3 region is CASSRTGAHSYEQYF. The CDR3 bases are TGTGCCAGTAGCAGAACAGGGGCCCACTCCTACGAGCAGTACTTC. This chain links TRBV19 with TRBJ2-7, with 7 bases matching TRBD1. Per germline, CDR1 LNHDA and CDR2 SQIVND (reference sequence). This CDR3 comprises 15 residues. J was trimmed by 0 bases and V by 6 bases; bases with no gene match: 8. Drawing the rest from reference TRBV19 and TRBJ2-7, the complete variable domain is DGGITQSPKYLFRKEGQNVTLSCEQNLNHDAMYWYRQDPGQGLRLIYYSQIVNDFQKGDIAEGYSVSREKKESFPLTVTSAQKNPTAFYLCASSRTGAHSYEQYFGPGTRLTVT.

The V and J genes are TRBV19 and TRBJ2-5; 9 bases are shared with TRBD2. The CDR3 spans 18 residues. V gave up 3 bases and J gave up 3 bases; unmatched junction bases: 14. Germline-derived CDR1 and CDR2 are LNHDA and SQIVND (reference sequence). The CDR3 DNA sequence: TGTGCCAGTAGTATCCGGGGACTAGCCCAACCGGGGAAAGAGACCCAGTACTTC. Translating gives CASSIRGLAQPGKETQYF.

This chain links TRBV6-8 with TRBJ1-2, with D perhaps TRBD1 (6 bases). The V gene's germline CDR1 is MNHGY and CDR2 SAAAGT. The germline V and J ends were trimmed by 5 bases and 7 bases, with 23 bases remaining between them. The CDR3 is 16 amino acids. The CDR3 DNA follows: TGTGCCAGCAGTGACCCTGCACCACAGGGAATTCGTGGCTACACCTTC. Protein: CASSDPAPQGIRGYTF.

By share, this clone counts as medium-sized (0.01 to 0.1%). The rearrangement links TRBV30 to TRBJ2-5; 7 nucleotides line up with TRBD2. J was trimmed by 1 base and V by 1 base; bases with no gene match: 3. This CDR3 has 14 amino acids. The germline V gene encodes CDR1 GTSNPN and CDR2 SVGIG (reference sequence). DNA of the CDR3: TGTGCCTGGAGTGAATTAGCGGGCCAAGAGACCCAGTACTTC. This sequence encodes CAWSELAGQETQYF.

DNA of the CDR3: TGTGCCTGCCAGAGGGCAGGGACTGAAGCTTTCTTT. This sequence encodes CACQRAGTEAFF. This chain connects TRBV6-8 to TRBJ1-1; a possible D gene is TRBD1 (5 bases). CDR1 is MNHGY and CDR2 is SAAAGT in the germline V gene. V lost 11 bases, J lost 5 bases, and 15 bases lay in between. The CDR3 sequence is 12 residues long.

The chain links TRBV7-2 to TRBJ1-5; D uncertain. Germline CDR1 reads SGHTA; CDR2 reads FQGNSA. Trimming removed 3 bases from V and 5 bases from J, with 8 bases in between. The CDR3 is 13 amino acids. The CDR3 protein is CASSFSRDQPQHF. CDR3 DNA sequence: TGTGCCAGCAGCTTCTCTCGGGATCAGCCCCAGCATTTT.

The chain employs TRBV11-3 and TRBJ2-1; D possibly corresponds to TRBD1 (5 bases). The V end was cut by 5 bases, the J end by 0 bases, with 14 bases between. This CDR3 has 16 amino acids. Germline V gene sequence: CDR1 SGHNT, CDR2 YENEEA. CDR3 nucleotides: TGTGCCAGCAGCCCCCAAGGGGCATTCTCCTACAATGAGCAGTTCTTC. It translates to CASSPQGAFSYNEQFF. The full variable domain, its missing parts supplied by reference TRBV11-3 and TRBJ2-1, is EAGVVQSPRYKIIEKKQPVAFWCNPISGHNTLYWYLQNLGQGPELLIRYENEEAVDDSQLPKDRFSAERLKGVDSTLKIQPAELGDSAVYLCASSPQGAFSYNEQFFGPGTRLTVL.

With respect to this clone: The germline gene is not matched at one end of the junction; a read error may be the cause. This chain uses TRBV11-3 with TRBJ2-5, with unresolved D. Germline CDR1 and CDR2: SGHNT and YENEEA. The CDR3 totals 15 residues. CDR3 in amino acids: CASSLGAIPQETQYF. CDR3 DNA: TGTGCTAGCAGCTTAGGAGCTATCCCCCAAGAGACCCAGTACTTC.

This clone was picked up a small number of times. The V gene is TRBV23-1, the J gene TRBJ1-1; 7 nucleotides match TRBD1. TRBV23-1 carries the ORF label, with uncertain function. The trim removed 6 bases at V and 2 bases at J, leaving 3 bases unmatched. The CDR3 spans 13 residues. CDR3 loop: CASSRDSNTEAFF. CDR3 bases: TGCGCCAGCAGCCGGGACAGCAACACTGAAGCTTTCTTT.

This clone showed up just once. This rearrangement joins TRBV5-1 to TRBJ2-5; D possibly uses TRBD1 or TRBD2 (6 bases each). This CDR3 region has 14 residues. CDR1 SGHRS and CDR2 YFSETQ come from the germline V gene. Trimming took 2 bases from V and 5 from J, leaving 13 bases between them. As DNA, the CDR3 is TGCGCCAGCAGCTTCTGGGGGGCAGGGGAGACCCAGTACTTC. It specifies CASSFWGAGETQYF.

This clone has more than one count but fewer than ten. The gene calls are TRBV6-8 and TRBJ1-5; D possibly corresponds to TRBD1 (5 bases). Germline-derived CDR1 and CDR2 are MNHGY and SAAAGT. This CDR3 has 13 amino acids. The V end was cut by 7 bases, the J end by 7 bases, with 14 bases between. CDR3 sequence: CASTSTGTQPQHF. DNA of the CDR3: TGTGCCAGCACCTCCACTGGGACCCAGCCCCAGCATTTT.

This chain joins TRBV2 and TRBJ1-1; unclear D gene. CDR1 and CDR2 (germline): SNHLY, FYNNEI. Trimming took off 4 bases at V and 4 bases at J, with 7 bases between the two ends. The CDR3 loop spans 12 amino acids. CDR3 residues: CASSVSGTEAFF. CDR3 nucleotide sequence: TGTGCCAGCAGTGTGTCAGGCACTGAAGCTTTCTTT.

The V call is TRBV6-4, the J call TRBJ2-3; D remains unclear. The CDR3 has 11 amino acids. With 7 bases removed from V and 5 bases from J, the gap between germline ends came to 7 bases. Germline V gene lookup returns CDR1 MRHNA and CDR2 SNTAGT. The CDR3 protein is CASKGVDTQYF. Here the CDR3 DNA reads TGTGCCAGCAAAGGCGTAGATACGCAGTATTTT.

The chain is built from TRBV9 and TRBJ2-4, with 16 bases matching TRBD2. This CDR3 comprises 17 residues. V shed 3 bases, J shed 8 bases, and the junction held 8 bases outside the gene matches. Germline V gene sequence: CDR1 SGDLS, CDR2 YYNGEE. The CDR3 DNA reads TGTGCCAGCAGCGCCGGGACTAGCGGGAGGGCCGGGGACATTCAGTACTTC. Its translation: CASSAGTSGRAGDIQYF.

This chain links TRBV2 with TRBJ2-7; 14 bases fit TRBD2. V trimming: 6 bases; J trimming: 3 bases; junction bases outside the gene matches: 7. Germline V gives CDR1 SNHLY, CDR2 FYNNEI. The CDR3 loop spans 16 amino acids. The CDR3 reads CASRGLAGELGYEQYF. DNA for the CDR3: TGTGCCAGCAGGGGACTAGCGGGAGAATTAGGCTACGAGCAGTACTTC.

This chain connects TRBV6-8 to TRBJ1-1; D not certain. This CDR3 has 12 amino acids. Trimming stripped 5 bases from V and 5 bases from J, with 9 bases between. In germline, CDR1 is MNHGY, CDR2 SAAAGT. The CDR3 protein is CASSVRWTEAFF. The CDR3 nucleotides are TGTGCCAGCAGTGTTCGATGGACTGAAGCTTTCTTT.

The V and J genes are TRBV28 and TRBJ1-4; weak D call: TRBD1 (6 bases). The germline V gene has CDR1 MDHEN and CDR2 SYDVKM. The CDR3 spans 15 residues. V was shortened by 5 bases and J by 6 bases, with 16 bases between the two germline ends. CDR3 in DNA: TGTGCCAGCAGTAAGATATGGGGGGGCGATGAAAAACTGTTTTTT. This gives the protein CASSKIWGGDEKLFF.

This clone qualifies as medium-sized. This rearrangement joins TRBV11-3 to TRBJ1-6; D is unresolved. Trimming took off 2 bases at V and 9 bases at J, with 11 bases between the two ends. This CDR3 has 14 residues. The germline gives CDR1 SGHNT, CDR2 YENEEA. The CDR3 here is CASSLRSGISPLHF. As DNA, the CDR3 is TGTGCCAGCAGCTTACGATCTGGAATTTCACCCCTCCACTTT.

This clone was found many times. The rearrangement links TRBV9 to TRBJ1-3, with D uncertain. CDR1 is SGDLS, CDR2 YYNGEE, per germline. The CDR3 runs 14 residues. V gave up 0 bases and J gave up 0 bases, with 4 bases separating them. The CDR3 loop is CASSVESSGNTIYF. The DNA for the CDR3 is TGTGCCAGCAGCGTAGAATCCTCTGGAAACACCATATATTTT.

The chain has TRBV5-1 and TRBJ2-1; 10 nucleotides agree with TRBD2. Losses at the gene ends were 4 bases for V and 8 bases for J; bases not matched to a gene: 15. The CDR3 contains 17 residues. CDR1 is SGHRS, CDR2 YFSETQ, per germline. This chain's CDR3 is CASSLRGAGGPMDEQFF. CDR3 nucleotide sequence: TGCGCCAGCAGCCTCCGAGGAGCGGGAGGGCCTATGGATGAGCAGTTCTTC.

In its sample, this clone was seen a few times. The DNA of the CDR3 is TGTGCCAGCAGTTTCGGGGCAAACTCTGGAAACACCATATATTTT. Translating gives CASSFGANSGNTIYF. The genes are TRBV6-8 and TRBJ1-3, with D possibly matching TRBD1 (5 bases). Germline CDR1 is MNHGY and CDR2 is SAAAGT. V gave up 4 bases and J gave up 0 bases, with 10 bases separating them. The CDR3 is 15 residues long.

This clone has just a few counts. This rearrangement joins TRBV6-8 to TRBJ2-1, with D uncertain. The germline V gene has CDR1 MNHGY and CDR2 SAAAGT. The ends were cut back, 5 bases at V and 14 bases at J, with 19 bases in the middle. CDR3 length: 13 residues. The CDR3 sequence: CASSPWQAKEEFF. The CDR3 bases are TGTGCCAGCAGTCCTTGGCAGGCCAAAGAGGAGTTCTTC.

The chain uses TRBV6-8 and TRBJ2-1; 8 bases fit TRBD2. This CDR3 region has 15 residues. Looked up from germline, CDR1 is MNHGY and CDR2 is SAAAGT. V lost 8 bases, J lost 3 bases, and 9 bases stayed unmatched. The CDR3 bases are TGTGCCAGCCGACGGGGGGGGATTAACTACAATGAGCAGTTCTTC. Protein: CASRRGGINYNEQFF.

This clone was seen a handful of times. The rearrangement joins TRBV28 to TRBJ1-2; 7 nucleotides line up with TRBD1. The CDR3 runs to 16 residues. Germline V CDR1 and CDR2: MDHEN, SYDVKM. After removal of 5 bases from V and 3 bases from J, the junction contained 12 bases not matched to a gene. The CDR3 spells CASSRPQGPRYYGYTF. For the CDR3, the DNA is TGTGCCAGCAGTAGACCACAGGGGCCTCGGTACTATGGCTACACCTTC.

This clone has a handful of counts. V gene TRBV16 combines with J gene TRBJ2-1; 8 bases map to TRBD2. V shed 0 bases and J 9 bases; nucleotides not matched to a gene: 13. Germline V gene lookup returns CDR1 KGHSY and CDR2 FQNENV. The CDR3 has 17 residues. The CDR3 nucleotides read TGTGCCAGCAGCCAATCTGGGCTAGCGGGTACCAATGGTGAGCAGTTCTTC. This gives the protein CASSQSGLAGTNGEQFF.